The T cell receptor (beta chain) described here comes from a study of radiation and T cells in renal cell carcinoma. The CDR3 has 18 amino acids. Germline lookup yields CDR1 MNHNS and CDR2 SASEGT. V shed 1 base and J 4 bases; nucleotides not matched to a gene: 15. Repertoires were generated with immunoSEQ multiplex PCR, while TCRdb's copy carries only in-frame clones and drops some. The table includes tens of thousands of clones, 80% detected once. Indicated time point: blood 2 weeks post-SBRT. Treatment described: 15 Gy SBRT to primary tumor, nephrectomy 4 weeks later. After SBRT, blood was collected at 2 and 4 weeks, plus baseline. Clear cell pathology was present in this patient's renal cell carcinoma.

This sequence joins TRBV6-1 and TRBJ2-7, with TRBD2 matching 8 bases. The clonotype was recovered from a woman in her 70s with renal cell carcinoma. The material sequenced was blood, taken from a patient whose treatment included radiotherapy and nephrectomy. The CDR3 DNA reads TGTGCCAGCAGTGAAGGTGCAGGAGGGACTAGGTTAAAGTACGAGCAGTACTTC. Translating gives CASSEGAGGTRLKYEQYF.